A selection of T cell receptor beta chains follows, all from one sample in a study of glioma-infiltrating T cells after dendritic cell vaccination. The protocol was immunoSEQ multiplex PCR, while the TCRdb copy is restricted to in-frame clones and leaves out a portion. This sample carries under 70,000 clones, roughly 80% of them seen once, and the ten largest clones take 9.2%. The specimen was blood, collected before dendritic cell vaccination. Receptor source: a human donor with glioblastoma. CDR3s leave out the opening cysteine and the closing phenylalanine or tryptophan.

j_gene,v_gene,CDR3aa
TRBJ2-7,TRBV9,ASSVGLGGYEQY
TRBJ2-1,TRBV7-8,ASSSSTSGRRSSEQF
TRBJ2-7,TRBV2,ASGVGQGWEQY
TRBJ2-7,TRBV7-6,ASSFHTTGLNEQY
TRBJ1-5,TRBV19,ASSIELITGPQH
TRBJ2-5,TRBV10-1,ASSLNGFPQETQY
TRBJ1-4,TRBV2,ASTRDEKLF
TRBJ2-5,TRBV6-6,ASSYSTLGETQY
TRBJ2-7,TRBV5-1,ASSPVTGQLSYEQY
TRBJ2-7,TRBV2,ASKAGVMVDEQY
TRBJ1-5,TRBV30,AWSRGQGPVGNQPQH
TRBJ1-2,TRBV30,AWSDGEGYT
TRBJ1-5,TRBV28,ASSSGQAWGNQPQH
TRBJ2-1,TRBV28,ASSLVPADEQF
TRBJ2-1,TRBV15,ATSSGLAGGGVEQF
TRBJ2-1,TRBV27,ASSLGQGSYNEQF
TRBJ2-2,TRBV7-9,ASSGTSGTGELF
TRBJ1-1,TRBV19,ASSIVEGRAEAF
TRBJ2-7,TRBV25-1,ASSADRGGQY
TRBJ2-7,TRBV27,ASSVPGQGRREQY
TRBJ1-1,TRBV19,ASMEENTEAF
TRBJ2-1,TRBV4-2,ASSQDRRGGFDEQF
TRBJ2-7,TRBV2,ASGGGGYEQY
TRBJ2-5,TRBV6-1,ASSLLAGEQETQY
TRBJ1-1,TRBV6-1,ASSSRGQAGTEAF
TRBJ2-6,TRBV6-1,ASSGLGLGANVLT
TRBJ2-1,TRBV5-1,ASSLLAGLEDEQF
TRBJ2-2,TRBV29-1,SVDRTGAGELF
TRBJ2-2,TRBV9,ASSVAGSGELF